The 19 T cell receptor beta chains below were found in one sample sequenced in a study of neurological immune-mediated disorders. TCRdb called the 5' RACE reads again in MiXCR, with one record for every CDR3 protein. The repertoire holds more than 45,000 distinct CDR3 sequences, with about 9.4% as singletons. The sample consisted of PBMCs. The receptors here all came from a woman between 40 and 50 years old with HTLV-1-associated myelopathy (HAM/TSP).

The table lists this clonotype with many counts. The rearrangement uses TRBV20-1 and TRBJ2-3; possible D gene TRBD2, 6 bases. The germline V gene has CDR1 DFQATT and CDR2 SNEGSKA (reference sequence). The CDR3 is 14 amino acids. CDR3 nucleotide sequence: TGCAGAGTAAGAGATGGAGGGGCCGCAGATACGCAGTATTTT. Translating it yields CRVRDGGAADTQYF.

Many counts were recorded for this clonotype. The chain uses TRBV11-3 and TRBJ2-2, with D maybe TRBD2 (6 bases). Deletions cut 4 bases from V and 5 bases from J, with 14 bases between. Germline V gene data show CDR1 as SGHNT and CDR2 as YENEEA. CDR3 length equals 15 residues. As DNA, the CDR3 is TGTGCCAGCAGCTCTGGACTAAGCGGTACCGGGGAGCTGTTTTTT. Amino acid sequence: CASSSGLSGTGELFF.

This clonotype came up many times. The CDR3 bases are TGTGCCAGCAGCCCCGTTACGATGGACTATGGCTACACCTTC. Protein product: CASSPVTMDYGYTF. This chain connects TRBV7-2 to TRBJ1-2; D not resolved. Trimming took 5 bases from V and 3 from J, leaving 13 bases between them. CDR3 size: 14 residues. The V gene's germline CDR1 is SGHTA and CDR2 FQGNSA.

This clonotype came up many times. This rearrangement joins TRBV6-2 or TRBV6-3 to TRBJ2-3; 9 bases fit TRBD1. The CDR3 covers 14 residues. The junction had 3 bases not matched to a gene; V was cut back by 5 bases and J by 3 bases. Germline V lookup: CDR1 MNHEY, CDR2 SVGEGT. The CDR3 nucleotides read TGTGCCAGCAGTAGGACAGGGGTGACAGATACGCAGTATTTT. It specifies CASSRTGVTDTQYF.

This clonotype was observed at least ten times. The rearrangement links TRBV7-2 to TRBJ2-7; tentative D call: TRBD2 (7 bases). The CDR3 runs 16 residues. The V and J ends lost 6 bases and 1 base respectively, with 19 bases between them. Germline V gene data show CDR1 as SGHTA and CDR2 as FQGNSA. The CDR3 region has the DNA TGTGCCAGCAGTCGTTCCCAGGGAGGGGGATCCTACGAGCAGTACTTC. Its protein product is CASSRSQGGGSYEQYF.

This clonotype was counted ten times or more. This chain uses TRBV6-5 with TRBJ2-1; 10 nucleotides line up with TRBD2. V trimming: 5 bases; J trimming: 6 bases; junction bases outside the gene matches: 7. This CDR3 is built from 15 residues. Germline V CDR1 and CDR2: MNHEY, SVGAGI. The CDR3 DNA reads TGTGCCAGCAGTCGCGTTAGCGGGGGGCTCAATGAGCAGTTCTTC. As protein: CASSRVSGGLNEQFF.

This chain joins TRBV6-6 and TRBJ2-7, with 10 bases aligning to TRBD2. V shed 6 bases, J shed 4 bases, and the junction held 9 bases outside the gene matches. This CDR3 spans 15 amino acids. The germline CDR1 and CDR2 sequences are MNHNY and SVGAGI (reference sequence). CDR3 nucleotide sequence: TGTGCCAGCAGACCCCAAGCGGGGGGGGTTTACGAGCAGTACTTC. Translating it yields CASRPQAGGVYEQYF.

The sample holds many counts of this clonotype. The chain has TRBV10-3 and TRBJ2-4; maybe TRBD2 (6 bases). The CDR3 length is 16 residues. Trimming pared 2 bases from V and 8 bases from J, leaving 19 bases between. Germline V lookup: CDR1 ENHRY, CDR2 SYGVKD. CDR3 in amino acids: CAISENTGGVGYIQYF. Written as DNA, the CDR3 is TGTGCCATCAGTGAGAACACTGGAGGGGTGGGGTACATTCAGTACTTC.

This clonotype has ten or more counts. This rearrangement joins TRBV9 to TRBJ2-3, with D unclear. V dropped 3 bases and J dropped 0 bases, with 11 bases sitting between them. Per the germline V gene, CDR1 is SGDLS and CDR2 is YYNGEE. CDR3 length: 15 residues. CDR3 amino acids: CASSESTTSTDTQYF. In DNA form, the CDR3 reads TGTGCCAGCAGCGAATCAACAACTAGCACAGATACGCAGTATTTT.

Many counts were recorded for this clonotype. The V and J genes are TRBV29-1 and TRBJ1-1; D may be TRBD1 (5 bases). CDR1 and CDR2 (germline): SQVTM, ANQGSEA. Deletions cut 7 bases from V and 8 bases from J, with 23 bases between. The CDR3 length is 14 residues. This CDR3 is CSANRGKRYGEAFF. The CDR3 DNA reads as TGCAGCGCTAATAGGGGTAAACGATACGGGGAAGCTTTCTTT.

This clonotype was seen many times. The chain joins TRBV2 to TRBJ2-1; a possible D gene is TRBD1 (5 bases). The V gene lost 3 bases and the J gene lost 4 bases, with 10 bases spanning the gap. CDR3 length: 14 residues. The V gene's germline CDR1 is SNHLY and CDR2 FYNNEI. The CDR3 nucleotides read TGTGCCAGCAGTGACAGGGTTTCATACAATGAGCAGTTCTTC. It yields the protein CASSDRVSYNEQFF.

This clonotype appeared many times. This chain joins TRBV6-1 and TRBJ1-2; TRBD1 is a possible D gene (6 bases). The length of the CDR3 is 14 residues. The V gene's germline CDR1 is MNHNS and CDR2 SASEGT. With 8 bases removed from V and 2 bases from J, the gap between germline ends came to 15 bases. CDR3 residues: CASLNTGSNYGYTF. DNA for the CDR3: TGTGCCAGCCTTAACACAGGGTCAAACTATGGCTACACCTTC.

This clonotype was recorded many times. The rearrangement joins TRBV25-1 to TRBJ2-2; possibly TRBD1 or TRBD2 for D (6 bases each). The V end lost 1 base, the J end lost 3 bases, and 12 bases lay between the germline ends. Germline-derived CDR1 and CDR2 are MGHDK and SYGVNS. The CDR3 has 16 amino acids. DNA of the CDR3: TGTGCCAGCAGTGAATCGTACAGGGAGGACACCGGGGAGCTGTTTTTT. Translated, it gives CASSESYREDTGELFF.

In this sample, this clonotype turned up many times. CDR3 nucleotide sequence: TGTGCCAGCAGCTTAGGGCAGGGGCCGCTTAACATTCAGTACTTC. Protein sequence: CASSLGQGPLNIQYF. The chain uses TRBV7-2 and TRBJ2-4, with a possible D match to TRBD1 (6 bases). The CDR3 is 15 residues long. V lost 1 base, J lost 7 bases, and 14 bases lay in between. Per germline, CDR1 SGHTA and CDR2 FQGNSA.

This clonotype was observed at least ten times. As DNA, the CDR3 is TGTGCCAGCAGTGAGTCGCTCCGACCAGGCTATGGCTACACCTTC. Its translation: CASSESLRPGYGYTF. The V gene is TRBV2, the J gene TRBJ1-2; D gene uncertain. Per the germline V gene, CDR1 is SNHLY and CDR2 is FYNNEI. The CDR3 runs to 15 residues. Trimming took off 3 bases at V and 4 bases at J, with 15 bases between the two ends.

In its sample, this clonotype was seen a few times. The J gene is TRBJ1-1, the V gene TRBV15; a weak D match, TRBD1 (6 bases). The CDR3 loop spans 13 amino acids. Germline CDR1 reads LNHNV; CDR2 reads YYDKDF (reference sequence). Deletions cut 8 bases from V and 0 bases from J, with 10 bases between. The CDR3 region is CATQTGLNTEAFF. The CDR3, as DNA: TGTGCCACCCAGACAGGCTTGAACACTGAAGCTTTCTTT.

In nucleotides, the CDR3 is TGTGCCAGCAGCAAAAGCGTCATCGGCTGTACTGGCTACACCTTC. Translation: CASSKSVIGCTGYTF. The V and J genes are TRBV21-1 and TRBJ1-2. TRBV21-1 is designated a pseudogene. The CDR3 extends over 15 amino acids.

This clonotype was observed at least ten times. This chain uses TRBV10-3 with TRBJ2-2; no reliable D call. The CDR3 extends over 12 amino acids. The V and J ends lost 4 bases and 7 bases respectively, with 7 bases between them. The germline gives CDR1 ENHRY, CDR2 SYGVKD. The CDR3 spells CAISASGGELFF. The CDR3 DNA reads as TGTGCCATCAGTGCGTCCGGCGGGGAGCTGTTTTTT.

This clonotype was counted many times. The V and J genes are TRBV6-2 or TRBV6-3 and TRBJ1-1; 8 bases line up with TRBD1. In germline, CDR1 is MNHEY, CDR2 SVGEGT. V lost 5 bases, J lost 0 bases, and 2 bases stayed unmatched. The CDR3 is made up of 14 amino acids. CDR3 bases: TGTGCCAGCAGTCCGGGACAGGTGAACACTGAAGCTTTCTTT. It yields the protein CASSPGQVNTEAFF.